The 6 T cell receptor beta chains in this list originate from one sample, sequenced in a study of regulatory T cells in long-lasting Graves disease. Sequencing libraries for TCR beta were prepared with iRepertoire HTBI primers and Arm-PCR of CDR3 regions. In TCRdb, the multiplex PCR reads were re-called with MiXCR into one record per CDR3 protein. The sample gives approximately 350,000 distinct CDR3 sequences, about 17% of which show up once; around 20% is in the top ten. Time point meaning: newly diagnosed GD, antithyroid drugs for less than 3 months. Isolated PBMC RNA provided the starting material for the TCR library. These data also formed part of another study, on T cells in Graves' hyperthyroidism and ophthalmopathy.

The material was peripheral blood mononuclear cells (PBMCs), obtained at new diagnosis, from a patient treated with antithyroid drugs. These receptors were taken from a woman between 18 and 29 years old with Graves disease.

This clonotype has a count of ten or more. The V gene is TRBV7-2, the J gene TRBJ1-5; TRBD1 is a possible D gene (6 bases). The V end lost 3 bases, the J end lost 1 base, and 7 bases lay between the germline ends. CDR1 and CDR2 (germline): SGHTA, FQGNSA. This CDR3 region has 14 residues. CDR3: CASSFGQSNQPQHF. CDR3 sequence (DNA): TGTGCCAGCAGCTTTGGACAGAGCAATCAGCCCCAGCATTTT.

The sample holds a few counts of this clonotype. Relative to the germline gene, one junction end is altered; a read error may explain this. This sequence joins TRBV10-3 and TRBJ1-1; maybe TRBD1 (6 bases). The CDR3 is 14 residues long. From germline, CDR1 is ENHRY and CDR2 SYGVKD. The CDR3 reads CAISESTPGVRASF. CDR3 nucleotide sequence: TGTGCCATCAGTGAGTCGACCCCAGGGGTACGAGCTTCCTTT.

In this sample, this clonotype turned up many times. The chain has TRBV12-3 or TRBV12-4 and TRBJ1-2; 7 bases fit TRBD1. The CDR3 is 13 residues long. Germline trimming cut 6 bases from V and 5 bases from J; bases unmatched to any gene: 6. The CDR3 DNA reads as TGTGCCAGCAGACACGACAGGGAATATGGCTACACCTTC. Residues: CASRHDREYGYTF.

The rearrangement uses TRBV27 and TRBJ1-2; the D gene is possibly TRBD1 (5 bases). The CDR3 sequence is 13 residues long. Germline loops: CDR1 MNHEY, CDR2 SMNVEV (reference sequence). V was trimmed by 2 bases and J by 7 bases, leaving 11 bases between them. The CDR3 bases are TGTGCCAGCAGTTTAGAGGGGAGGGGTGGCTACACCTTC. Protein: CASSLEGRGGYTF.

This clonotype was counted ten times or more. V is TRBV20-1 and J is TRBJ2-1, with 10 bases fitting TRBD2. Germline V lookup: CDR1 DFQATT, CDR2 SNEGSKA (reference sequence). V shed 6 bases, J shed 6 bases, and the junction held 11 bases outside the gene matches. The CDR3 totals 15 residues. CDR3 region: CSADLAGGKGNEQFF. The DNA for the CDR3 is TGCAGTGCAGATTTAGCGGGAGGAAAAGGCAATGAGCAGTTCTTC.

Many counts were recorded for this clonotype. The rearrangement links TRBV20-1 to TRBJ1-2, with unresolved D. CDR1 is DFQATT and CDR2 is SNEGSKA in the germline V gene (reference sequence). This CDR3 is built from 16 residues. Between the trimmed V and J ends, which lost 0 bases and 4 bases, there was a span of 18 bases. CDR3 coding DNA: TGCAGTGCTAGAGATGGCGAAAACGAGGTCCCCTATGGCTACACCTTC. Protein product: CSARDGENEVPYGYTF.